This T cell receptor beta chain was captured by sequencing in a study of T cells after posttransplantation cyclophosphamide. This CDR3 spans 15 amino acids. The germline V gene encodes CDR1 SGHAT and CDR2 FQNNGV. V lost 1 base to trimming and J lost 0 bases, with 10 bases between them. Sequencing used immunoSEQ multiplex PCR; TCRdb keeps in-frame clones, though not all of them. The sample contains about 32,000 clones, 85% to 90% of which appear only once. V is TRBV11-2 and J is TRBJ2-7; D is unresolved. The specimen was PBMCs. The clonotype comes from a woman in her thirties or forties with a blood cancer, CMV-positive, and with a related stem cell donor. CDR3 region: CASSLVQRSSYEQYF. Here the CDR3 DNA reads TGTGCCAGCAGCTTAGTTCAGAGGAGCTCCTACGAGCAGTACTTC.